This T cell receptor (beta chain) comes out of a study of shared clonotypes between healthy human individuals. Profiled with immunoSEQ multiplex PCR; TCRdb holds only in-frame clones, not every one. The data contain about a million clones, more than 65% of them singletons. The TCR originated in a man between 18 and 35 years old in good health. Sequences were obtained from memory CD4+ T cells sorted from blood. Subset of the sample: CD45RA-negative fraction.

The CDR3 sequence: CASSPQEGGSSPLHF. In DNA form, the CDR3 reads TGTGCCAGCAGCCCCCAGGAAGGGGGGAGTTCACCCCTCCACTTT. The rearrangement uses TRBV9 and TRBJ1-6; tentatively, D is TRBD1 (6 bases). Trimming stripped 4 bases from V and 9 bases from J, with 17 bases between. Germline CDR1 reads SGDLS; CDR2 reads YYNGEE. The CDR3 has 15 amino acids. The variable domain in full, completed from reference TRBV9 and TRBJ1-6, reads DSGVTQTPKHLITATGQRVTLRCSPRSGDLSVYWYQQSLDQGLQFLIQYYNGEERAKGNILERFSAQQFPDLHSELNLSSLELGDSALYFCASSPQEGGSSPLHFGNGTRLTVT.